Listed here are 26 T cell receptor beta chains from one sample, sequenced in a study of blood T cell repertoires in COVID-19. Assay used: immunoSEQ multiplex PCR; TCRdb lists only in-frame clones, some missing. The data hold some 50,000 clones, with about 85% observed a single time. Source material: peripheral blood. These receptors were collected from a human donor in a cohort sampled during active COVID-19.

V gene TRBV7-9 combines with J gene TRBJ2-1; D gene unclear. This CDR3 region has 14 residues. Germline V gives CDR1 SEHNR, CDR2 FQNEAQ (reference sequence). V was clipped by 5 bases and J by 6 bases, with 14 bases between them. The CDR3: CASSPEVAPNEQFF. CDR3 coding DNA: TGTGCCAGCAGCCCCGAGGTAGCTCCCAATGAGCAGTTCTTC.

The V gene is TRBV11-2, the J gene TRBJ1-4; the match to TRBD1 covers 9 bases. This CDR3 is built from 16 residues. The germline V gene has CDR1 SGHAT and CDR2 FQNNGV. Trimming removed 6 bases from V and 7 bases from J; junction bases left unmatched: 12. The CDR3 here is CASSFTRDRAVEKLFF. The CDR3 region has the DNA TGTGCCAGCAGTTTTACCCGGGACAGGGCGGTTGAAAAACTGTTTTTT.

V usage is TRBV3-1 (or the pseudogene TRBV3-2) and J usage is TRBJ2-2, with 13 bases matching TRBD2. After removal of 5 bases from V and 4 bases from J, the junction contained 4 bases not matched to a gene. Germline V gives CDR1 LGHDT, CDR2 YNNKEL (reference sequence). The CDR3 extends over 16 amino acids. The CDR3 DNA reads TGTGCCAGCAGCTTCGGACTAGCGGGGGTCACCGGGGAGCTGTTTTTT. Protein: CASSFGLAGVTGELFF.

This chain uses TRBV29-1 with TRBJ2-3; D remains ambiguous. The V and J ends lost 5 bases and 4 bases respectively, with 16 bases between them. Looked up from germline, CDR1 is SQVTM and CDR2 is ANQGSEA. This CDR3 contains 14 residues. The CDR3, as DNA: TGCAGCGTTCGATCGAGACTCGGTTCAGATACGCAGTATTTT. Protein: CSVRSRLGSDTQYF.

This clone appeared many times. This chain connects TRBV6-5 to TRBJ1-2; D is ambiguous. Trimming cost V 5 bases and J 6 bases, with 13 bases left between them. CDR3 length: 13 amino acids. Germline CDR1 MNHEY, CDR2 SVGAGI. The CDR3 loop reads CASSPYEGNGYTF. CDR3 bases: TGTGCCAGCAGTCCCTACGAGGGAAATGGCTACACCTTC.

The chain is built from TRBV6-5 and TRBJ1-1, with D perhaps matching TRBD1 (6 bases). The germline gives CDR1 MNHEY, CDR2 SVGAGI. The CDR3 has 13 amino acids. Trimming stripped 7 bases from V and 0 bases from J, with 9 bases between. CDR3 loop: CASIGQLNTEAFF. CDR3 DNA sequence: TGTGCCAGCATAGGACAGTTGAACACTGAAGCTTTCTTT.

This rearrangement joins TRBV7-3 to TRBJ1-2; unclear D gene. CDR1 and CDR2 from the germline V gene are SGHTA and FQGTGA. This CDR3 has 14 residues. V was trimmed by 8 bases and J by 4 bases, leaving 17 bases between them. The CDR3 loop reads CASGLPGGLYGYTF. In DNA form, the CDR3 reads TGTGCCAGCGGGCTCCCAGGAGGGCTCTATGGCTACACCTTC.

J is TRBJ1-1 and V is TRBV30; D remains unclear. The CDR3 is 12 amino acids. Germline-derived CDR1 and CDR2 are GTSNPN and SVGIG (reference sequence). Trimming removed 5 bases at V and 1 base at J, with 8 bases between. This chain's CDR3 is CAWELWNTEAFF. CDR3 sequence (DNA): TGTGCCTGGGAACTGTGGAACACTGAAGCTTTCTTT.

The chain recombines TRBV7-2 with TRBJ1-4; D gene unclear. The CDR3 is 15 amino acids. Germline CDR1 is SGHTA and CDR2 is FQGNSA. Trimming left V 5 bases short and J 0 bases short, with 10 bases between. CDR3 sequence (DNA): TGTGCCAGCAGCCGGAGGATATCAACTAATGAAAAACTGTTTTTT. It translates to CASSRRISTNEKLFF.

This clone was seen only a few times. CDR3: CATTPTGFLGELFF. DNA of the CDR3: TGTGCCACCACCCCGACAGGGTTTCTTGGGGAGCTGTTTTTT. The V gene is TRBV19, the J gene TRBJ2-2; 7 bases line up with TRBD1. Germline loops: CDR1 LNHDA, CDR2 SQIVND (reference sequence). This CDR3 is built from 14 residues. After removal of 10 bases from V and 8 bases from J, the junction contained 13 bases not matched to a gene. The variable domain in full, completed from reference TRBV19 and TRBJ2-2, reads DGGITQSPKYLFRKEGQNVTLSCEQNLNHDAMYWYRQDPGQGLRLIYYSQIVNDFQKGDIAEGYSVSREKKESFPLTVTSAQKNPTAFYLCATTPTGFLGELFFGEGSRLTVL.

The chain combines TRBV4-3 with TRBJ2-7; 11 nucleotides agree with TRBD2. The CDR3 consists of 15 residues. V lost 3 bases, J lost 3 bases, and 4 bases stayed unmatched. Germline CDR1 is LGHNA and CDR2 is YSLEER. CDR3 DNA: TGCGCCAGCAGCCAGAAACTAGCGGGAGTCTACGAGCAGTACTTC. This sequence encodes CASSQKLAGVYEQYF.

This clone showed up just once. The V gene is TRBV24-1, the J gene TRBJ2-5; 11 bases align to TRBD2. Trimming removed 1 base from V and 1 base from J; junction bases left unmatched: 1. From germline, CDR1 is KGHDR and CDR2 SFDVKD. This CDR3 has 16 residues. The CDR3 protein is CATSDFSGRAQETQYF. In DNA, the CDR3 is TGTGCCACCAGTGATTTTAGCGGGAGGGCCCAAGAGACCCAGTACTTC.

The chain combines TRBV6-5 with TRBJ1-2; D is unclear. The CDR3 is made up of 14 amino acids. With 6 bases removed from V and 0 bases from J, the gap between germline ends came to 11 bases. Germline CDR1 MNHEY, CDR2 SVGAGI. CDR3 sequence (DNA): TGTGCCAGCAGCTATCCAACAGCTAACTATGGCTACACCTTC. It yields the protein CASSYPTANYGYTF.

This rearrangement joins TRBV5-4 to TRBJ2-1, with 14 bases matching TRBD2. The trim removed 4 bases at V and 14 bases at J, leaving 17 bases unmatched. CDR1 SGHNT and CDR2 YYREEE come from the germline V gene (reference sequence). The CDR3 contains 17 residues. The CDR3 sequence is CASSPTLTSGRAVGEFF. The DNA of the CDR3 is TGTGCCAGCAGCCCTACCCTGACTAGCGGGAGGGCCGTGGGTGAGTTCTTC.

V gene TRBV7-9 combines with J gene TRBJ1-1, with TRBD1 as a possible D gene (6 bases). Germline lookup yields CDR1 SEHNR and CDR2 FQNEAQ (reference sequence). V gave up 6 bases and J gave up 1 base, with 9 bases separating them. The CDR3 is 13 amino acids. CDR3 in amino acids: CASRLQGNTEAFF. Written as DNA, the CDR3 is TGTGCCAGCAGACTACAGGGGAACACTGAAGCTTTCTTT.

This chain uses TRBV6-2 or TRBV6-3 with TRBJ1-5, with TRBD1 matching over 7 bases. Germline CDR1 MNHEY, CDR2 SVGEGT. The ends lost 5 bases at V and 0 bases at J; junction bases unmatched: 10. This CDR3 is built from 17 residues. For the CDR3, the DNA is TGTGCCAGCAGTGCCGGGACAGTGAAAAATAGCAATCAGCCCCAGCATTTT. As protein: CASSAGTVKNSNQPQHF.

The chain couples TRBV18 to TRBJ2-7; D uncertain. V was clipped by 4 bases and J by 7 bases, with 14 bases between them. This CDR3 has 13 residues. Germline V lookup: CDR1 KGHSH, CDR2 LQKENI. CDR3 loop: CASSQRSTEEQYF. CDR3 nucleotide sequence: TGTGCCAGCTCACAACGATCAACGGAGGAGCAGTACTTC.

The chain carries TRBV19 and TRBJ1-4; D call uncertain. V was clipped by 3 bases and J by 5 bases, with 10 bases between them. The CDR3 sequence is 14 residues long. CDR1 and CDR2 from the germline V gene are LNHDA and SQIVND (reference sequence). The CDR3 DNA is TGTGCCAGTAGTATGGTACCGGAGAATGAAAAACTGTTTTTT. Translation gives CASSMVPENEKLFF.

This chain uses TRBV27 with TRBJ2-1; 7 nucleotides match TRBD1. This CDR3 has 14 residues. The J segment lost 4 bases and the V segment lost 2 bases, leaving 2 bases of the junction unmatched. Germline CDR1 is MNHEY and CDR2 is SMNVEV (reference sequence). Here the CDR3 DNA reads TGTGCCAGCAGTTTAGGGACAGTGTACAATGAGCAGTTCTTC. Encoded protein: CASSLGTVYNEQFF.

The chain recombines TRBV4-3 with TRBJ2-2; D remains ambiguous. The germline V gene has CDR1 LGHNA and CDR2 YSLEER. V was pared by 5 bases and J by 1 base, with 11 bases between. CDR3 length equals 15 residues. CDR3 protein: CASSSVFGNTGELFF. DNA of the CDR3: TGCGCCAGCAGCTCCGTTTTCGGGAACACCGGGGAGCTGTTTTTT.

V and J are TRBV5-1 and TRBJ1-4; perhaps TRBD1 as D (5 bases). The V gene lost 4 bases and the J gene lost 6 bases, with 16 bases spanning the gap. The CDR3 loop spans 15 amino acids. CDR1 is SGHRS and CDR2 is YFSETQ in the germline V gene. Here the CDR3 DNA reads TGCGCCAGCAGCCTTGGAGGGGCGACCGATGAAAAACTGTTTTTT. It codes for CASSLGGATDEKLFF.

V is TRBV11-2 and J is TRBJ2-3, with a weak D call TRBD2 (5 bases). CDR1 is SGHAT, CDR2 FQNNGV, per germline. CDR3 length: 16 residues. V dropped 5 bases and J dropped 0 bases, with 15 bases sitting between them. CDR3 protein: CASSPIGSSSTDTQYF. As DNA, the CDR3 is TGTGCCAGCAGCCCGATAGGGAGCTCTAGCACAGATACGCAGTATTTT.

V and J are TRBV5-1 and TRBJ2-1, with 8 bases fitting TRBD2. Per germline, CDR1 SGHRS and CDR2 YFSETQ. The CDR3 consists of 15 residues. Unmatched junction bases numbered 2, after V lost 2 bases and J lost 1 base. The DNA of the CDR3 is TGCGCCAGCAGCTTACTAGCGGATTCCTACAATGAGCAGTTCTTC. This sequence encodes CASSLLADSYNEQFF.

The chain recombines TRBV6-5 with TRBJ1-6; possible D gene TRBD1, 5 bases. Germline values: CDR1 MNHEY, CDR2 SVGAGI. This CDR3 is 14 amino acids long. With 8 bases removed from V and 10 bases from J, the gap between germline ends came to 18 bases. The DNA for the CDR3 is TGTGCCAGCGGGGCACTGGGCCTCACATCACCCCTCCACTTT. Protein sequence: CASGALGLTSPLHF.

This chain links TRBV4-1 with TRBJ2-2; 7 bases fit TRBD2. Germline V gene data show CDR1 as MGHRA and CDR2 as YSYEKL. V was pared by 1 base and J by 4 bases, with 9 bases of the junction left unmatched. The CDR3 loop spans 17 amino acids. For the CDR3, the DNA is TGCGCCAGCAGCCAAGTTAACCCAGCGGGGAGCACCGGGGAGCTGTTTTTT. This translates into CASSQVNPAGSTGELFF.

The chain recombines TRBV5-1 with TRBJ2-7; 10 bases agree with TRBD1. Germline V gene lookup returns CDR1 SGHRS and CDR2 YFSETQ. The CDR3 length is 16 residues. J gave up 3 bases and V 0 bases, and 6 bases lay outside the gene matches. The CDR3 is CASSLGDRGNDYEQYF. DNA for the CDR3: TGCGCCAGCAGCTTGGGGGACAGGGGTAATGACTACGAGCAGTACTTC.